This T cell receptor (beta chain) was sequenced during a study of T cells in tuberculosis. V was cut by 2 bases and J by 0 bases, with 14 bases left in between. CDR1 and CDR2 (germline): MNHNY, SVGAGI (reference sequence). CDR3 size: 16 residues. Method: immunoSEQ multiplex PCR; TCRdb's copy keeps in-frame clones and lacks some. The sample has 7,400 or so clones, approximately 95% seen once. The sample comprised PBMCs. This clonotype was obtained from an adult with tuberculosis. V usage is TRBV6-6 and J usage is TRBJ2-7; a possible D gene is TRBD1 (6 bases). The CDR3 DNA follows: TGTGCCAGCAGTTACACGGACAGACCCCTCTCCTACGAGCAGTACTTC. Translating it yields CASSYTDRPLSYEQYF.